These 18 T cell receptor beta chains were sequenced from one sample in a study of identifying expanded T cells in peripheral blood. TCRdb keeps only in-frame clones here, not all; method: immunoSEQ multiplex PCR. The sample has 100,000 to 150,000 clones, 84% seen once. Material for sequencing was blood. The receptors originated from a person aged 18 to 75 in good health.

The genes are TRBV6-5 and TRBJ2-3, with a weak D call TRBD2 (5 bases). The V gene's germline CDR1 is MNHEY and CDR2 SVGAGI. The CDR3 loop spans 12 amino acids. Trimming took 6 bases from V and 5 from J, leaving 9 bases between them. The CDR3 bases are TGTGCCAGCAGCACCAGCGGAGATACGCAGTATTTT. This encodes CASSTSGDTQYF.

This clone was detected only once. V and J are TRBV7-2 and TRBJ2-3; D ambiguous. Germline CDR1 reads SGHTA; CDR2 reads FQGNSA. V lost 1 base, J lost 11 bases, and 4 bases lay in between. The CDR3 loop spans 10 amino acids. CDR3 loop: CASSLGVQYF. CDR3 nucleotide sequence: TGTGCCAGCAGCTTAGGGGTGCAGTATTTT. The entire variable domain, with the rest obtained from reference TRBV7-2 and TRBJ2-3, is as follows: GAGVSQSPSNKVTEKGKDVELRCDPISGHTALYWYRQSLGQGLEFLIYFQGNSAPDKSGLPSDRFSAERTGGSVSTLTIQRTQQEDSAVYLCASSLGVQYFGPGTRLTVL.

This chain connects TRBV4-3 to TRBJ1-2, with D perhaps matching TRBD1 (6 bases). Germline CDR1 is LGHNA and CDR2 is YSLEER. Trimming stripped 2 bases from V and 8 bases from J, with 21 bases between. The CDR3 is 16 residues long. Written as DNA, the CDR3 is TGCGCCAGCAGCCAAAACCAGGGGCAGGGGACTTTCGGCTACACCTTC. Encoded protein: CASSQNQGQGTFGYTF.

The genes are TRBV30 and TRBJ2-1; D might be TRBD1 or TRBD2, each matching 6 bases. This CDR3 is 13 amino acids long. The V end lost 2 bases, the J end lost 4 bases, and 9 bases lay between the germline ends. Germline V CDR1 and CDR2: GTSNPN, SVGIG (reference sequence). For the CDR3, the DNA is TGTGCCTGGAGTAGGGGGGAATACAATGAGCAGTTCTTC. It translates to CAWSRGEYNEQFF.

The chain links TRBV11-1 to TRBJ2-5; the match to TRBD2 covers 7 bases. V lost 4 bases and J lost 7; bases outside the gene matches: 6. The length of the CDR3 is 13 residues. From germline, CDR1 is SGHAT and CDR2 FQDESV (reference sequence). CDR3 sequence: CASSSGGEGTQYF. Written as DNA, the CDR3 is TGTGCCAGCAGCTCGGGGGGAGAAGGGACCCAGTACTTC.

The V and J genes are TRBV2 and TRBJ2-3; D is uncertain. Between the trimmed V and J ends, which lost 7 bases and 0 bases, there was a span of 2 bases. The CDR3 totals 11 residues. The germline gives CDR1 SNHLY, CDR2 FYNNEI. The CDR3, as DNA: TGTGCCAGCACTAGCACAGATACGCAGTATTTT. This gives the protein CASTSTDTQYF.

The rearrangement links TRBV4-1 to TRBJ1-3; a weak D match, TRBD1 (6 bases). The V end lost 3 bases, the J end lost 6 bases, and 15 bases lay between the germline ends. CDR1 is MGHRA and CDR2 is YSYEKL in the germline V gene. The CDR3 has 15 amino acids. The DNA of the CDR3 is TGCGCCAGCAGCCAGCGATCGACAGGACAAAACACCATATATTTT. This sequence encodes CASSQRSTGQNTIYF.

This sequence joins TRBV21-1 and TRBJ2-2; the DNA was not compared with TRBD1, the D call given in the table. TRBV21-1 is marked as a pseudogene. The CDR3 loop spans 16 amino acids. CDR3 DNA: TGTGCCAGCAGCAAAAGGACAGGGATTGAAACCGGGGAGCTGTTTTTT. Translation gives CASSKRTGIETGELFF.

This clone was counted only a few times. The V gene is TRBV4-1, the J gene TRBJ1-3; D might be TRBD1 (5 bases). CDR3 length: 17 residues. The germline gives CDR1 MGHRA, CDR2 YSYEKL. V lost 0 bases and J 7 bases, leaving 19 bases between the germline ends. DNA for the CDR3: TGCGCCAGCAGCCAAGATAGAGGGCTTCGGGGACGGAACACCATATATTTT. Its translation: CASSQDRGLRGRNTIYF.

The chain carries TRBV7-8 and TRBJ2-1, with 7 bases matching TRBD1. Germline V gene lookup returns CDR1 SGHVS and CDR2 FQNEAQ. J lost 4 bases, V lost 6 bases, and 18 bases had no gene match. The CDR3 sequence is 18 residues long. CDR3 nucleotides: TGTGCCAGCAGGACCTACAGGGGAACAACTACGTCGTACAATGAGCAGTTCTTC. This encodes CASRTYRGTTTSYNEQFF.

In DNA, the CDR3 is TGTGCCAGCAGCGGGTCAGGGGACTACGAGCAGTACTTC. Protein: CASSGSGDYEQYF. The rearrangement uses TRBV7-8 and TRBJ2-7; tentatively, D is TRBD1 (6 bases). Trimming cost V 5 bases and J 3 bases, with 11 bases left between them. CDR1 is SGHVS and CDR2 is FQNEAQ in the germline V gene. The CDR3 consists of 13 residues.

This clone was detected only once. This chain uses TRBV7-3 with TRBJ1-1; 8 positions agree with TRBD1. With 5 bases clipped from V and 3 bases from J, the junction kept 8 bases outside the gene matches. The CDR3 is 15 amino acids. Germline values: CDR1 SGHTA, CDR2 FQGTGA. CDR3 in amino acids: CASSPHRGKDTEAFF. The CDR3 nucleotides are TGTGCCAGCAGCCCACACAGGGGGAAAGACACTGAAGCTTTCTTT.

This clone has just a few counts. The chain combines TRBV9 with TRBJ1-2; D uncertain. Germline CDR1 is SGDLS and CDR2 is YYNGEE. This CDR3 is 16 amino acids long. V was trimmed by 0 bases and J by 4 bases, leaving 16 bases between them. CDR3 sequence: CASSVDGRSGPYGYTF. Written as DNA, the CDR3 is TGTGCCAGCAGCGTAGATGGCAGGTCAGGCCCCTATGGCTACACCTTC.

This clone was observed a handful of times. The chain has TRBV5-8 and TRBJ1-5, with D hard to call. Per germline, CDR1 SGHTS and CDR2 YDEGEE. CDR3 length: 16 residues. Trimming left V 3 bases short and J 6 bases short, with 19 bases between. CDR3 DNA sequence: TGTGCCAGCAGCTCCCCGTTTCGAATTGGCCCTCAGCCCCAGCATTTT. It specifies CASSSPFRIGPQPQHF. The complete variable domain, with remaining parts taken from reference TRBV5-8 and TRBJ1-5, reads EAGVTQSPTHLIKTRGQQATLRCSPISGHTSVYWYQQALGLGLQFLLWYDEGEERNRGNFPPRFSGRQFPNYSSELNVNALELEDSALYLCASSSPFRIGPQPQHFGDGTRLSIL.

The chain joins TRBV10-3 to TRBJ1-1; D ambiguous. The CDR3 totals 14 residues. Trimming cost V 3 bases and J 1 base, with 9 bases left between them. Germline loops: CDR1 ENHRY, CDR2 SYGVKD. The CDR3 spells CAISDVIQNTEAFF. In DNA, the CDR3 is TGTGCCATCAGTGATGTCATACAGAACACTGAAGCTTTCTTT.

In this sample, this clone turned up once. This chain links TRBV4-1 with TRBJ1-4; D is unresolved. Germline V CDR1 and CDR2: MGHRA, YSYEKL. The germline V and J ends were trimmed by 0 bases and 7 bases, with 15 bases remaining between them. The CDR3 loop spans 16 amino acids. The DNA for the CDR3 is TGCGCCAGCAGCCAAGATCGGGCCGCAACGGCTGAAAAACTGTTTTTT. Its protein product is CASSQDRAATAEKLFF.

The table lists this clone with a few counts. V is TRBV11-2 and J is TRBJ1-2, with 7 bases matching TRBD1. Germline-derived CDR1 and CDR2 are SGHAT and FQNNGV. This CDR3 is built from 13 residues. Trimming cost V 6 bases and J 6 bases; bases outside gene matches: 7. The CDR3 DNA sequence: TGTGCCAGCAGGTTCCAAGGGGGCAATGGCTACACCTTC. It encodes CASRFQGGNGYTF.

The chain employs TRBV5-1 and TRBJ1-4, with a possible D match to TRBD1 (5 bases). The V gene lost 4 bases and the J gene lost 8 bases, with 15 bases spanning the gap. The CDR3 covers 14 residues. CDR1 and CDR2 from the germline V gene are SGHRS and YFSETQ. The CDR3 protein is CASSRAGQEEKLFF. For the CDR3, the DNA is TGCGCCAGCAGCCGTGCTGGACAAGAAGAAAAACTGTTTTTT.